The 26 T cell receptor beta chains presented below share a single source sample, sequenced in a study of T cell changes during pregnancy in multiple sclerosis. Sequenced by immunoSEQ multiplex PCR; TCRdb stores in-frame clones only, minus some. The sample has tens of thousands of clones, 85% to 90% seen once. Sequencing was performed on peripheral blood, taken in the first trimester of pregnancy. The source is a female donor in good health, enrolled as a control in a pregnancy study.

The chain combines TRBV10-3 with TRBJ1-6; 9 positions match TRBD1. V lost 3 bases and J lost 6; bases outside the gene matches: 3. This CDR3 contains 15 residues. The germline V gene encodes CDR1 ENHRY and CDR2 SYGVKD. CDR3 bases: TGTGCCATCAGTGAAGGGACAGGGAGTAATTCACCCCTCCACTTT. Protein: CAISEGTGSNSPLHF.

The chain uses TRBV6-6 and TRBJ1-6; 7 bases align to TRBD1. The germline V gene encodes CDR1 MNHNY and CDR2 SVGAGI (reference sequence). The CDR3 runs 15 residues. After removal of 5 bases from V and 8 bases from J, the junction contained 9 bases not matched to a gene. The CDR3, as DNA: TGTGCCAGCAGTGCCAGGGGGAAGTTTGATTCACCCCTCCACTTT. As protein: CASSARGKFDSPLHF.

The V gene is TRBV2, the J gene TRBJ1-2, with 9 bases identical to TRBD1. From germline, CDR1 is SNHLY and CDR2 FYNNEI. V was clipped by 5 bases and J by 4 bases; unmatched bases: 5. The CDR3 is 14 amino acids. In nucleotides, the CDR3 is TGTGCCAGCAGTAAACAGGGGGCGAGCTATGGCTACACCTTC. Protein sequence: CASSKQGASYGYTF.

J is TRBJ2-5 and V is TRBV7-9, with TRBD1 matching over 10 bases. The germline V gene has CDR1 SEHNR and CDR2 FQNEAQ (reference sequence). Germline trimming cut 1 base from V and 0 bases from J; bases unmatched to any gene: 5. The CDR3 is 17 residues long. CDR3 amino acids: CASSLGRGTGDQETQYF. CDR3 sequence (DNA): TGTGCCAGCAGCTTAGGACGAGGGACAGGGGACCAAGAGACCCAGTACTTC.

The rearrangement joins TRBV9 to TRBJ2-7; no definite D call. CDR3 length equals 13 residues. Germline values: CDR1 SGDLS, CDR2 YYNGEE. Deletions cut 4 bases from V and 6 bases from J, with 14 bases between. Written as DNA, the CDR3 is TGTGCCAGCAGCATGAACCCCGCTACCGAGCAGTACTTC. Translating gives CASSMNPATEQYF.

The CDR3 coding sequence is TGTGCCAGCAGCTGGGCGGGGGACCCCTACGAGCAGTACTTC. Encoded protein: CASSWAGDPYEQYF. The rearrangement uses TRBV5-6 and TRBJ2-7; 7 nucleotides align to TRBD2. Germline lookup yields CDR1 SGHDT and CDR2 YYEEEE. V shed 3 bases, J shed 2 bases, and the junction held 5 bases outside the gene matches. This CDR3 region has 14 residues.

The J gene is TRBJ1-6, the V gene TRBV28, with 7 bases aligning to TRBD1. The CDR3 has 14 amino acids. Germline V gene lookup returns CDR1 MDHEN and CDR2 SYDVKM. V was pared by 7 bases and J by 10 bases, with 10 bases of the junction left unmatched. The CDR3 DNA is TGTGCCAGCACACCTACAGGGGCCGGGTCACCCCTCCACTTT. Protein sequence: CASTPTGAGSPLHF.

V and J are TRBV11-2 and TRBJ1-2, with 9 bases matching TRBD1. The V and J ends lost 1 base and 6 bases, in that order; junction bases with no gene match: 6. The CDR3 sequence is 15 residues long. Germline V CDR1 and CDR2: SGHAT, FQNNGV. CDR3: CASSLAVGTGHGYTF. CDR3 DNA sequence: TGTGCCAGCAGCTTAGCCGTCGGGACAGGGCATGGCTACACCTTC.

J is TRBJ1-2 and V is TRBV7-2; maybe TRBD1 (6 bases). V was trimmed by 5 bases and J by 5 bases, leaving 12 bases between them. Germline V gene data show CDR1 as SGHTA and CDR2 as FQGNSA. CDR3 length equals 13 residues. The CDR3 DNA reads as TGTGCCAGCAGCCCAGGGGAGGGTTATGGCTACACCTTC. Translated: CASSPGEGYGYTF.

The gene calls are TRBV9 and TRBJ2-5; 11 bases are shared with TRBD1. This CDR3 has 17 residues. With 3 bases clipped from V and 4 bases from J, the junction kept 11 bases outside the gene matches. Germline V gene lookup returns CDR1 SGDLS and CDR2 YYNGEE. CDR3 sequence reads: CASSDPGQGGLGETQYF. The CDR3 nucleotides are TGTGCCAGCAGCGATCCGGGACAGGGGGGGTTGGGAGAGACCCAGTACTTC. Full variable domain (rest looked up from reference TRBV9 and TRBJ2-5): DSGVTQTPKHLITATGQRVTLRCSPRSGDLSVYWYQQSLDQGLQFLIQYYNGEERAKGNILERFSAQQFPDLHSELNLSSLELGDSALYFCASSDPGQGGLGETQYFGPGTRLLVL.

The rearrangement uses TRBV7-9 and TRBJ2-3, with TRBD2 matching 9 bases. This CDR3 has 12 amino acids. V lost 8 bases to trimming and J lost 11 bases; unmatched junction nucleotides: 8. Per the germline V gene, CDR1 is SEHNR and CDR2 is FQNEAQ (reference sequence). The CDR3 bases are TGTGCCAGCGGGACTAGCCCTATAGGGCAGTATTTT. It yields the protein CASGTSPIGQYF.

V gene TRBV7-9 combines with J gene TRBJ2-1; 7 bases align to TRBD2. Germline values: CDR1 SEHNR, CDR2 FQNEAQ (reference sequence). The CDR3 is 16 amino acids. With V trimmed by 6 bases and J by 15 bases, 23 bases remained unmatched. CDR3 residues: CASRITDGGGLGQAFF. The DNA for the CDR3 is TGTGCCAGCAGAATAACTGATGGGGGGGGGTTGGGTCAGGCGTTCTTC.

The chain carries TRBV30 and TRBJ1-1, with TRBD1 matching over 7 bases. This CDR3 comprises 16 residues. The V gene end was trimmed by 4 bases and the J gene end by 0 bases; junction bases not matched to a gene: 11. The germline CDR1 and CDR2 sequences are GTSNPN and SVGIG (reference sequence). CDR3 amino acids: CAWIREKGALNTEAFF. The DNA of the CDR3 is TGTGCCTGGATCCGTGAGAAGGGGGCCCTGAACACTGAAGCTTTCTTT.

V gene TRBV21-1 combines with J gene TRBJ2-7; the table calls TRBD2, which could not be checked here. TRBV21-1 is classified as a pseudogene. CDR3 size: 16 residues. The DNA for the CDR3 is TGTGCCAGCAGCCTGGGACTAGCGGGAAATTCTTACGAGCAGTACTTC. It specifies CASSLGLAGNSYEQYF.

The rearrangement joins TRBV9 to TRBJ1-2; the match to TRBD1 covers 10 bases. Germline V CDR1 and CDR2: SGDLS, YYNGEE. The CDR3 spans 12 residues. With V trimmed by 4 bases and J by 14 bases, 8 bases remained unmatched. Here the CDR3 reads CASSISGTGVTF. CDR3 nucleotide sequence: TGTGCCAGCAGCATCTCTGGGACAGGGGTAACCTTC.

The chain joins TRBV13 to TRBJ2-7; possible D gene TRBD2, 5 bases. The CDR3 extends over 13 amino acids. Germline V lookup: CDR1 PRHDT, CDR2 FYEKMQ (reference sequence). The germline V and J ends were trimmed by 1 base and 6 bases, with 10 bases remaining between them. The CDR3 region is CASSLEWEREQYF. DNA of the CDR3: TGTGCCAGCAGCTTAGAATGGGAGCGCGAGCAGTACTTC.

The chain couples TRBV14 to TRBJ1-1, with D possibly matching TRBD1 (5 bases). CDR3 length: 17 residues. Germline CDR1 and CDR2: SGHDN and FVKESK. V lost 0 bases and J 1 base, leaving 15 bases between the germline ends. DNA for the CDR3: TGTGCCAGCAGCCAAGATCAGGGTTTAATAGGGAACACTGAAGCTTTCTTT. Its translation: CASSQDQGLIGNTEAFF.

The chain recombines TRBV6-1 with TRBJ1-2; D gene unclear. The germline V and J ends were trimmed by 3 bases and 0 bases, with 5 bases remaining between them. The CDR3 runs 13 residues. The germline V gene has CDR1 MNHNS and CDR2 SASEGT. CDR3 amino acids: CASSDRSNYGYTF. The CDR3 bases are TGTGCCAGCAGTGACAGGTCTAACTATGGCTACACCTTC.

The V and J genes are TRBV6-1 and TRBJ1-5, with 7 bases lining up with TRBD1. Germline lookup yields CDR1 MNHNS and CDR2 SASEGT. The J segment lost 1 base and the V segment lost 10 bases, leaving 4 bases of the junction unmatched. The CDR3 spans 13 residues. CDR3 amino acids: CATRQGSNQPQHF. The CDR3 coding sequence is TGTGCCACCAGACAGGGAAGCAATCAGCCCCAGCATTTT.

CDR3 in DNA: TGTGCCAGCAGAACCACGGGGGGGCAGGGCGGGGAGCTGTTTTTT. This gives the protein CASRTTGGQGGELFF. V gene TRBV27 combines with J gene TRBJ2-2; 8 nucleotides line up with TRBD2. The junction had 10 bases not matched to a gene; V was cut back by 6 bases and J by 7 bases. In germline, CDR1 is MNHEY, CDR2 SMNVEV (reference sequence). The CDR3 is 15 residues long.

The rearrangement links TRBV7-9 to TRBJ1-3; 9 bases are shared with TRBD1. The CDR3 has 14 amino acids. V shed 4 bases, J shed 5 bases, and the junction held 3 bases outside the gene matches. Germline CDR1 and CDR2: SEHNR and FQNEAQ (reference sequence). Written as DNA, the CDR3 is TGTGCCAGCAGCTCCGGACAGGGGAGAAACACCATATATTTT. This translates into CASSSGQGRNTIYF.

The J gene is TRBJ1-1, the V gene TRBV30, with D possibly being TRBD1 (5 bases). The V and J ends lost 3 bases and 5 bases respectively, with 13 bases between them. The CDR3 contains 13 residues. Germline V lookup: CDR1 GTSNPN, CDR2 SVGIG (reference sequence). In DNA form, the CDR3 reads TGTGCCTGGAGCACAGGCCTGGGGACTGAAGCTTTCTTT. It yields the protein CAWSTGLGTEAFF.

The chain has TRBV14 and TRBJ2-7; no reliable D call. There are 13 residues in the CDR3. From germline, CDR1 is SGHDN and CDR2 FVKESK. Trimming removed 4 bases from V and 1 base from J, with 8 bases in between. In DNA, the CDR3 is TGTGCCAGCAGCCCCGACGGGTCCTACGAGCAGTACTTC. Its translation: CASSPDGSYEQYF. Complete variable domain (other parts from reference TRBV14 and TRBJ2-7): EAGVTQFPSHSVIEKGQTVTLRCDPISGHDNLYWYRRVMGKEIKFLLHFVKESKQDESGMPNNRFLAERTGGTYSTLKVQPAELEDSGVYFCASSPDGSYEQYFGPGTRLTVT.

CDR3 residues: CASSQGQSNYGYTF. In DNA, the CDR3 is TGCGCCAGCAGCCAAGGACAGTCTAACTATGGCTACACCTTC. The gene calls are TRBV4-3 and TRBJ1-2, with D perhaps TRBD1 (5 bases). V lost 1 base to trimming and J lost 0 bases, with 6 bases between them. Germline V CDR1 and CDR2: LGHNA, YSLEER. This CDR3 region has 14 residues.

The CDR3 bases are TGTGCCAGCAGCGTCGGGACTAGGAGTTCGGATGAGCAGTTCTTC. Residues: CASSVGTRSSDEQFF. The chain links TRBV9 to TRBJ2-1; TRBD2 matches 8 bases. Germline V gene lookup returns CDR1 SGDLS and CDR2 YYNGEE. J lost 8 bases, V lost 2 bases, and 9 bases had no gene match. This CDR3 is 15 amino acids long. The full variable domain, its missing parts supplied by reference TRBV9 and TRBJ2-1, is DSGVTQTPKHLITATGQRVTLRCSPRSGDLSVYWYQQSLDQGLQFLIQYYNGEERAKGNILERFSAQQFPDLHSELNLSSLELGDSALYFCASSVGTRSSDEQFFGPGTRLTVL.

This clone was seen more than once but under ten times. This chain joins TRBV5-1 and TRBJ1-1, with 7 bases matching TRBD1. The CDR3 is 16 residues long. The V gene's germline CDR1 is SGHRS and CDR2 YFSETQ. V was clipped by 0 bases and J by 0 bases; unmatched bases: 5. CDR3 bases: TGCGCCAGCAGCTTGGAGTCAGGGGGGATGAACACTGAAGCTTTCTTT. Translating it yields CASSLESGGMNTEAFF.